This is a list of T cell receptor beta chains from one sample in a study of spatial heterogeneity in lung cancer. TCRdb reprocessed the 5' RACE reads via MiXCR and lists one record per CDR3 protein. This sample yields tens of thousands of distinct CDR3 sequences, of which 5.5% to 8% are seen a single time; about 13% belongs to the top ten. The starting material was PBMCs, obtained at surgery. The receptors come from a male donor with early-stage non-small cell lung cancer. The CDR3 runs from the conserved cysteine through the conserved F or W. The order of the fields is J gene, D gene, clone size, V gene, CDR3 protein, CDR3 DNA. A D gene is named only where the DNA matches it firmly. Clone size is not always given. Where it is, it says once, few, many or a class for expanded clones.

J: TRBJ2-1; D: NA; size: few; V: TRBV20-1; CDR3: CSASQASNEQFF; DNA: TGCAGTGCTAGCCAGGCTTCCAATGAGCAGTTCTTC
J: TRBJ2-5; D: NA; size: many; V: TRBV5-1; CDR3: CASSPSGPQETQYF; DNA: TGCGCCAGCAGCCCCTCCGGACCACAAGAGACCCAGTACTTC
J: TRBJ1-6; D: NA; size: medium-sized; V: TRBV28; CDR3: CASRRGDLALNSPLHF; DNA: TGTGCCAGCAGAAGAGGGGATCTTGCCCTCAATTCACCCCTCCACTTT
J: TRBJ1-1; D: NA; size: many; V: TRBV2; CDR3: CASKDRWDTEAFF; DNA: TGTGCCAGCAAGGACAGATGGGACACTGAAGCTTTCTTT
J: TRBJ2-1; D: NA; size: NA; V: TRBV14; CDR3: CASSRGTRLPLGYNEQFF; DNA: TGTGCCAGCAGCCGAGGGACTCGACTCCCATTGGGCTACAATGAGCAGTTCTTC
J: TRBJ2-7; D: NA; size: many; V: TRBV27; CDR3: CASRSPGLWGVEQYF; DNA: TGTGCCAGCCGTTCCCCAGGCCTCTGGGGGGTCGAGCAGTACTTC
J: TRBJ1-1; D: TRBD1; size: NA; V: TRBV4-1; CDR3: CASSQGTGEKVNTEAFF; DNA: TGCGCCAGCAGCCAGGGGACAGGGGAAAAAGTCAACACTGAAGCTTTCTTT
J: TRBJ2-1; D: NA; size: few; V: TRBV20-1; CDR3: CSAHLRDNEQFF; DNA: TGCAGTGCCCACCTAAGAGACAATGAGCAGTTCTTC
J: TRBJ2-5; D: NA; size: NA; V: TRBV10-2; CDR3: CASSERRQETQYF; DNA: TGCGCCAGCAGTGAAAGACGTCAAGAGACCCAGTACTTC
J: TRBJ2-1; D: TRBD2; size: many; V: TRBV3-1; CDR3: CASSPSFGLAGGRNEQFF; DNA: TGTGCCAGCAGCCCCTCCTTTGGACTAGCGGGAGGGCGCAATGAGCAGTTCTTC
J: TRBJ2-3; D: TRBD2; size: many; V: TRBV18; CDR3: CASSLGTSGTDTQYF; DNA: TGTGCCAGCTCCCTCGGGACTAGCGGCACAGATACGCAGTATTTT
J: TRBJ2-7; D: NA; size: NA; V: TRBV20-1; CDR3: CSASKGEGAYEQYF; DNA: TGCAGTGCTAGTAAGGGGGAGGGCGCCTACGAGCAGTACTTC
J: TRBJ2-7; D: NA; size: NA; V: TRBV20-1; CDR3: CSARELAGLVEQYF; DNA: TGCAGTGCTAGAGAGCTAGCAGGCCTGGTCGAGCAGTACTTC
J: TRBJ2-3; D: NA; size: few; V: TRBV7-9; CDR3: CASSLEPGIILRAQYF; DNA: TGTGCCAGCAGCTTAGAACCAGGGATTATACTCAGGGCGCAGTATTTT
J: TRBJ2-2; D: TRBD1; size: few; V: TRBV7-2; CDR3: CASSALGTGLGELFF; DNA: TGTGCCAGCAGCGCCCTAGGGACAGGGCTCGGGGAGCTGTTTTTT
J: TRBJ2-2; D: NA; size: many; V: TRBV10-3; CDR3: CAIQVGVSANTGELFF; DNA: TGTGCCATACAAGTCGGGGTCAGCGCGAACACCGGGGAGCTGTTTTTT
J: TRBJ2-2; D: TRBD2; size: many; V: TRBV12-3/TRBV12-4; CDR3: CASSFRTRLNTGELFF; DNA: TGTGCCAGCAGTTTTAGGACTAGGCTTAACACCGGGGAGCTGTTTTTT
J: TRBJ1-1; D: NA; size: NA; V: TRBV20-1; CDR3: CSARPLHGQGTSNTEAFF; DNA: TGCAGTGCTAGACCCCTCCACGGGCAGGGGACCTCGAACACTGAAGCTTTCTTT
J: TRBJ2-7; D: TRBD1; size: many; V: TRBV6-2/TRBV6-3; CDR3: CASIPTGEDEQYF; DNA: TGTGCCAGCATCCCGACAGGGGAAGACGAGCAGTACTTC
J: TRBJ2-3; D: NA; size: few; V: TRBV3-1; CDR3: CASSQVAITDTQYF; DNA: TGTGCCAGCAGCCAAGTAGCCATCACAGATACGCAGTATTTT
J: TRBJ1-4; D: NA; size: few; V: TRBV12-3/TRBV12-4; CDR3: CASSLKGSGVKLFF; DNA: TGTGCCAGCAGTTTAAAGGGGTCCGGCGTCAAACTGTTTTTT
J: TRBJ2-7; D: TRBD2; size: many; V: TRBV28; CDR3: CASSPSGSSYEQYF; DNA: TGTGCCAGCAGTCCTAGCGGGAGTTCCTACGAGCAGTACTTC
J: TRBJ2-6; D: NA; size: many; V: TRBV5-1; CDR3: CASSLEGGFSGANVLTF; DNA: TGCGCCAGCAGCTTAGAAGGGGGATTCTCTGGGGCCAACGTCCTGACTTTC
J: TRBJ1-1; D: NA; size: NA; V: TRBV12-3/TRBV12-4; CDR3: CASSSGGYTEAFF; DNA: TGTGCCAGCAGTTCGGGAGGATACACTGAAGCTTTCTTT
J: TRBJ1-2; D: NA; size: medium-sized; V: TRBV28; CDR3: CASATVNYGYTF; DNA: TGTGCCAGCGCAACGGTGAACTATGGCTACACCTTC
J: TRBJ2-5; D: TRBD2; size: many; V: TRBV11-3; CDR3: CASSFSPPTSGEQETQYF; DNA: TGTGCCAGCAGCTTTAGCCCCCCGACTAGCGGGGAGCAAGAGACCCAGTACTTC
J: TRBJ2-5; D: NA; size: few; V: TRBV2; CDR3: CASSAAGTNQETQYF; DNA: TGTGCCAGCAGTGCTGCCGGGACAAATCAAGAGACCCAGTACTTC
J: TRBJ2-3; D: TRBD2; size: many; V: TRBV10-3; CDR3: CAISVLAGGVTDTQYF; DNA: TGTGCCATCAGTGTTCTAGCGGGGGGCGTCACAGATACGCAGTATTTT
J: TRBJ2-1; D: NA; size: NA; V: TRBV4-3; CDR3: CASSQDRTASYNEQFF; DNA: TGCGCCAGCAGCCAAGACCGGACGGCCTCCTACAATGAGCAGTTCTTC
J: TRBJ1-1; D: NA; size: many; V: TRBV4-1; CDR3: CASSQGTDMPTEAFF; DNA: TGCGCCAGCAGCCAAGGTACGGATATGCCCACTGAAGCTTTCTTT
J: TRBJ1-6; D: NA; size: few; V: TRBV28; CDR3: CASSPPTGGTGSPLHF; DNA: TGTGCCAGCAGTCCCCCGACGGGAGGGACGGGTTCACCCCTCCACTTT
J: TRBJ2-6; D: NA; size: many; V: TRBV30; CDR3: CAWSVAPGANVLTF; DNA: TGTGCCTGGAGTGTTGCCCCTGGGGCCAACGTCCTGACTTTC
J: TRBJ2-7; D: NA; size: few; V: TRBV20-1; CDR3: CSASGTTLYEQYF; DNA: TGCAGTGCTTCCGGGACCACACTTTACGAGCAGTACTTC
J: TRBJ2-7; D: TRBD1; size: many; V: TRBV7-9; CDR3: CASSLGTDSREQYF; DNA: TGTGCCAGCAGCTTGGGGACAGACAGCCGCGAGCAGTACTTC
J: TRBJ2-3; D: NA; size: many; V: TRBV11-2; CDR3: CASSLDGIADTQYF; DNA: TGTGCCAGCAGCTTAGACGGGATCGCAGATACGCAGTATTTT
J: TRBJ1-6; D: NA; size: many; V: TRBV20-1; CDR3: CSARDLGRSNSPLHF; DNA: TGCAGTGCTAGAGATCTTGGCAGAAGTAATTCACCCCTCCACTTT
J: TRBJ2-1; D: NA; size: many; V: TRBV18; CDR3: CASSRTVTGDPRGEQFF; DNA: TGTGCCAGCTCACGGACCGTAACAGGCGATCCACGGGGTGAGCAGTTCTTC
J: TRBJ1-5; D: TRBD1; size: NA; V: TRBV2; CDR3: CASRVDRENQPQHF; DNA: TGTGCCAGCAGAGTCGACAGGGAAAATCAGCCCCAGCATTTT
J: TRBJ2-2; D: NA; size: NA; V: TRBV20-1; CDR3: CSARDERTNTGELFF; DNA: TGCAGTGCTAGAGATGAGCGGACGAACACCGGGGAGCTGTTTTTT
J: TRBJ2-2; D: NA; size: few; V: TRBV12-3/TRBV12-4; CDR3: CASRRENTGELFF; DNA: TGTGCCAGCAGAAGAGAAAACACCGGGGAGCTGTTTTTT
J: TRBJ2-2; D: NA; size: many; V: TRBV12-3/TRBV12-4; CDR3: CASSPPPGTNTGELFF; DNA: TGTGCCAGCAGTCCCCCCCCCGGGACGAACACCGGGGAGCTGTTTTTT
J: TRBJ2-3; D: TRBD1; size: many; V: TRBV9; CDR3: CASRQGAEDTQYF; DNA: TGTGCCAGCAGACAGGGGGCGGAAGATACGCAGTATTTT
J: TRBJ2-5; D: TRBD1; size: many; V: TRBV11-3; CDR3: CASSLDPGTGGSETQYF; DNA: TGTGCCAGCAGCTTAGATCCCGGGACAGGGGGCTCGGAGACCCAGTACTTC
J: TRBJ2-7; D: TRBD2; size: NA; V: TRBV27; CDR3: CASSWREGSYEQYF; DNA: TGTGCCAGCAGTTGGCGGGAGGGTTCCTACGAGCAGTACTTC
J: TRBJ2-1; D: TRBD2; size: many; V: TRBV18; CDR3: CASSPWGAGDNEQFF; DNA: TGTGCCAGCTCACCATGGGGAGCGGGGGACAATGAGCAGTTCTTC
J: TRBJ2-2; D: NA; size: many; V: TRBV2; CDR3: CASSEVRTGELFF; DNA: TGTGCCAGCAGTGAAGTTCGCACCGGGGAGCTGTTTTTT
J: TRBJ2-3; D: TRBD1; size: medium-sized; V: TRBV5-1; CDR3: CASSLLPGQSTDTQYF; DNA: TGCGCCAGCAGCTTGCTACCGGGACAGAGCACAGATACGCAGTATTTT
J: TRBJ2-6; D: NA; size: few; V: TRBV7-2; CDR3: CASSFSAGANVLTF; DNA: TGTGCCAGCAGCTTTTCGGCCGGGGCCAACGTCCTGACTTTC
J: TRBJ2-3; D: NA; size: NA; V: TRBV20-1; CDR3: CSASKRHLTDTQYF; DNA: TGCAGTGCTAGTAAGCGGCACCTCACAGATACGCAGTATTTT
J: TRBJ2-1; D: NA; size: medium-sized; V: TRBV5-5; CDR3: CASSIRGSSYNEQFF; DNA: TGTGCCAGCAGCATACGTGGTAGCTCCTACAATGAGCAGTTCTTC
J: TRBJ2-3; D: NA; size: NA; V: TRBV7-2; CDR3: CASRFPRADTQYF; DNA: TGTGCCAGCAGGTTTCCCCGGGCAGATACGCAGTATTTT
J: TRBJ2-1; D: TRBD2; size: few; V: TRBV7-8; CDR3: CASSSLAGGPNEQFF; DNA: TGTGCCAGCAGCTCCCTAGCGGGAGGTCCCAATGAGCAGTTCTTC
J: TRBJ2-7; D: TRBD1; size: many; V: TRBV3-1; CDR3: CASSQAGGAGYEQYF; DNA: TGTGCCAGCAGCCAGGCAGGGGGCGCGGGCTACGAGCAGTACTTC
J: TRBJ1-1; D: NA; size: few; V: TRBV5-4; CDR3: CASSPGGVDTEAFF; DNA: TGTGCCAGCAGCCCCGGAGGGGTGGACACTGAAGCTTTCTTT